This T cell receptor (beta chain) was obtained from a study of blood T cell repertoires in COVID-19. Participant ages covered about 18 to 89 years across about two dozen US areas. Cohorts were assigned according to the clinical history that participants reported. Trimming removed 4 bases from V and 0 bases from J; junction bases left unmatched: 4. The V gene's germline CDR1 is LNHDA and CDR2 SQIVND (reference sequence). The CDR3 totals 15 residues. Some clones are missing from TCRdb's copy, which holds only in-frame ones; the method was immunoSEQ multiplex PCR. The table has around 310,000 clones, around nine tenths seen once.

Sequenced input: PBMCs or T cells enriched from blood (not recorded which). The chain joins TRBV19 to TRBJ2-7, with TRBD1 identical over 9 bases. The source of this sequence is a woman in her 30s who had recovered from COVID-19. CDR3 nucleotide sequence: TGTGCCAGTAGTAAGGGGACAGGGAGCTCCTACGAGCAGTACTTC. Encoded protein: CASSKGTGSSYEQYF.